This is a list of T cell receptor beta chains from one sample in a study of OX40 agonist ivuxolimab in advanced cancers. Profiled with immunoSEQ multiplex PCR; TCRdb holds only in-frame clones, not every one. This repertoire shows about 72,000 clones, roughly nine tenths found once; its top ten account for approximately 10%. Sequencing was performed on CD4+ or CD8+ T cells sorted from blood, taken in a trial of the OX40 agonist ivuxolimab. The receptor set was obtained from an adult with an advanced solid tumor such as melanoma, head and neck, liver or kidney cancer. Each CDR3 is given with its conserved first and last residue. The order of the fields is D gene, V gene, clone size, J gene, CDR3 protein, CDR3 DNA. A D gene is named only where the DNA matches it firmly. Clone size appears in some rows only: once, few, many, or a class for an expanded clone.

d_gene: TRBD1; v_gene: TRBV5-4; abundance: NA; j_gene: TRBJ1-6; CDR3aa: CASSRGQGIHNSPLHF; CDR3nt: TGTGCCAGCAGCCGAGGACAGGGAATCCATAATTCACCCCTCCACTTT
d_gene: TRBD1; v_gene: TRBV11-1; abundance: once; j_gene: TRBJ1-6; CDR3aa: CASSLAAGGPLHF; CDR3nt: TGTGCCAGCAGCTTAGCGGCAGGGGGACCCCTCCACTTT
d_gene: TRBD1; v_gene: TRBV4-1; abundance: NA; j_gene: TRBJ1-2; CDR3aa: CASSQGRQGHYGYTF; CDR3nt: TGCGCCAGCAGCCAAGGTCGACAGGGGCACTATGGCTACACCTTC
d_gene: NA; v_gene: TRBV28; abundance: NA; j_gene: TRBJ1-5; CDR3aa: CASSFRETNQPQHF; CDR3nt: TGTGCCAGCAGTTTCCGCGAGACAAATCAGCCCCAGCATTTT
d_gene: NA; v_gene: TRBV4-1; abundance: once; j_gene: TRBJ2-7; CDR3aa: CASSQVQARPEQYF; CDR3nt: TGCGCCAGCAGCCAAGTCCAGGCTCGGCCCGAGCAGTACTTC
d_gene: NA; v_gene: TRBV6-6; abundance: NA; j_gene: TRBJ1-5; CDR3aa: CASSRDGSNQPQHF; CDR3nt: TGTGCCAGCAGCCGGGACGGTAGCAATCAGCCCCAGCATTTT
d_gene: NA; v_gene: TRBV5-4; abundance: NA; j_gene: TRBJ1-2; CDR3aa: CASSPGYGYTF; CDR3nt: TGTGCCAGCAGCCCAGGGTATGGCTACACCTTC
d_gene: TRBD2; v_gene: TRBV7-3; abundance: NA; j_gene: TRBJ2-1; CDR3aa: CASSLTPAGGYEQFF; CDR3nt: TGTGCCAGCAGCTTAACCCCAGCGGGAGGGTATGAGCAGTTCTTC
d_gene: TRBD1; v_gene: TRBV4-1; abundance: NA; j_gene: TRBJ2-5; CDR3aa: CASSQFDRVDETQYF; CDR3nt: TGCGCCAGCAGCCAGTTTGACAGGGTAGACGAGACCCAGTACTTC
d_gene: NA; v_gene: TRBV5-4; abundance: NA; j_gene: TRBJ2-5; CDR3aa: CASSSPAAQETQYF; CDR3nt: TGTGCCAGCAGCTCGCCGGCAGCGCAAGAGACCCAGTACTTC
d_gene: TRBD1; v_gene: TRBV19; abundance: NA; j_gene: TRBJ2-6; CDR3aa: CATADGQGGSGANVLTF; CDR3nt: TGTGCCACCGCCGATGGACAGGGGGGATCTGGGGCCAACGTCCTGACTTTC
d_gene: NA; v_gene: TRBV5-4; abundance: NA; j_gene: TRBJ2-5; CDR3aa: CASSPRTVQETQYF; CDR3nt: TGTGCCAGCAGCCCGAGGACAGTCCAAGAGACCCAGTACTTC
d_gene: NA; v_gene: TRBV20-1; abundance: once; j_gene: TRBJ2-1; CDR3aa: CSAPSGRKQFF; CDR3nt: TGCAGTGCGCCCTCAGGAAGGAAGCAGTTCTTC
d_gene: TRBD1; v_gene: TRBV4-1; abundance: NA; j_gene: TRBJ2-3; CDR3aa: CASSRQQGAFGTDTQYF; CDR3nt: TGCGCCAGCAGCCGGCAACAGGGGGCTTTCGGGACAGATACGCAGTATTTT
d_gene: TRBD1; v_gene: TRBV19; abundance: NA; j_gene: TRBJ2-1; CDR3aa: CASSIEGDRDNEQFF; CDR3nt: TGTGCCAGTAGTATAGAGGGGGACAGGGACAATGAGCAGTTCTTC
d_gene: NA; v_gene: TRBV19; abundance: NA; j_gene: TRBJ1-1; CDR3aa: CASSIDWQSSKAFF; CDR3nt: TGTGCCAGTAGTATAGATTGGCAGTCGTCAAAAGCTTTCTTT
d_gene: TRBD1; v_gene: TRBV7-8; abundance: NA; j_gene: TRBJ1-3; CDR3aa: CASSLIQGARNTIYF; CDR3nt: TGTGCCAGCAGCTTAATACAGGGGGCTAGAAACACCATATATTTT
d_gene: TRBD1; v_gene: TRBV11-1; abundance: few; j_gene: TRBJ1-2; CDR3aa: CASSREGIDRANGYTF; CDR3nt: TGTGCCAGCAGCCGTGAGGGGATTGACAGGGCGAATGGCTACACCTTC
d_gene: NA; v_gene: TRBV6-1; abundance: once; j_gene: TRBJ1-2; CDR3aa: CASSERAETSFNYGYTF; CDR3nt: TGTGCCAGCAGTGAAAGGGCAGAAACCTCTTTTAACTATGGCTACACCTTC
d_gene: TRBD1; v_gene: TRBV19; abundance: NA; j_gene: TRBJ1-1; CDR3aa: CASSRDRGTIYTEAFF; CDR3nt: TGTGCCAGTAGCCGGGACAGGGGGACTATCTACACTGAAGCTTTCTTT
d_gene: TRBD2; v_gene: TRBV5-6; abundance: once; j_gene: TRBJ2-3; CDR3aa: CASSFFGTITDTQYF; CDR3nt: TGTGCCAGCAGCTTTTTCGGGACTATCACAGATACGCAGTATTTT
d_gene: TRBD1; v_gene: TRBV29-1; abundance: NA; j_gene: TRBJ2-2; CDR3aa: CSGNRGETGELFF; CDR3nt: TGCAGCGGAAACAGGGGGGAAACCGGGGAGCTGTTTTTT
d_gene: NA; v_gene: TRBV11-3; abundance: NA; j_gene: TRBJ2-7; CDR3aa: CASRGGGEQYF; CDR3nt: TGTGCCAGCAGGGGGGGAGGCGAGCAGTACTTC
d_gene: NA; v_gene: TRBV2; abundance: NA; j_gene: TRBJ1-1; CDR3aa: CASSERVYTEAFF; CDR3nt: TGTGCCAGCAGTGAGCGAGTTTACACTGAAGCTTTCTTT
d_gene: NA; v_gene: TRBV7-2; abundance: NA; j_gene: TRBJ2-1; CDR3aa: CASSLGGYEQFF; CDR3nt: TGTGCCAGCAGCTTAGGGGGCTATGAGCAGTTCTTC
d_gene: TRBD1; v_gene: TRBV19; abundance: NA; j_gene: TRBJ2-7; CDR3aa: CASRREGTGGYEQYF; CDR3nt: TGTGCCAGTAGGCGGGAAGGGACAGGGGGCTACGAGCAGTACTTC
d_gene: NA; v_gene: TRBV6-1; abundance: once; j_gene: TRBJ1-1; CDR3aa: CASSEAPGTEAFF; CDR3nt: TGTGCCAGCAGTGAAGCGCCGGGGACTGAAGCTTTCTTT
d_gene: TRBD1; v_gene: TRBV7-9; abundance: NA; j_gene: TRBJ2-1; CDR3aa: CATQRQGRIYNEQFF; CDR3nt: TGTGCCACACAAAGACAGGGTAGAATATACAATGAGCAGTTCTTC
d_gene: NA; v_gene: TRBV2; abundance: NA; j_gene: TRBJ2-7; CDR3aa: CASSLNRAYEQYF; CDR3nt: TGTGCCAGCAGTCTGAACAGGGCCTACGAGCAGTACTTC
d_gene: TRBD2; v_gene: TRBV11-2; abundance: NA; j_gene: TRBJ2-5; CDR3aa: CASSSLRRGGYQTQYF; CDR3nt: TGTGCCAGCAGCTCCCTCCGGCGGGGGGGCTACCAGACCCAGTACTTC
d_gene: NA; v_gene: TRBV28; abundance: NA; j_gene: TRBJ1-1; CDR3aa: CASSIATGWRTEAFF; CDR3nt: TGTGCCAGCAGTATTGCAACAGGGTGGCGCACTGAAGCTTTCTTT
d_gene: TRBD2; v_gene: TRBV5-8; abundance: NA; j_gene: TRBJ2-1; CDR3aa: CASSSPGLSYNEQFF; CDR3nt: TGTGCCAGCAGCTCTCCGGGACTATCCTACAATGAGCAGTTCTTC
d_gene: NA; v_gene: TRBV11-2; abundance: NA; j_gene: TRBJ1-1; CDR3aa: CASSYSLGTEAFF; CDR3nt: TGTGCCAGCAGCTACTCCCTGGGGACTGAAGCTTTCTTT
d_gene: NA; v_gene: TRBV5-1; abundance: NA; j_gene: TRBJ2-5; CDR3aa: CASSLTRETQYF; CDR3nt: TGCGCCAGCAGCTTGACACGGGAGACCCAGTACTTC
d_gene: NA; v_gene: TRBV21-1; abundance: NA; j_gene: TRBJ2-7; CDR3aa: CASSKIERKGAVYEQYF; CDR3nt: TGTGCCAGCAGCAAAATTGAAAGGAAGGGGGCCGTCTACGAGCAGTACTTC
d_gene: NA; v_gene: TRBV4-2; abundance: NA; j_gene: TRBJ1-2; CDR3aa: CASSQDLTLESYGYTF; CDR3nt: TGTGCCAGCAGCCAAGATCTGACTTTGGAGAGCTATGGCTACACCTTC
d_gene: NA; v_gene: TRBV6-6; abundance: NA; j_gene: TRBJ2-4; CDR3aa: CASRAGEDIRYF; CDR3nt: TGTGCCAGCCGGGCAGGGGAGGACATTCGGTACTTC
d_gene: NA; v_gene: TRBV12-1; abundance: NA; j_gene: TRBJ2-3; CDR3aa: CASSPRLAGTDTQYF; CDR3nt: TGTGCCAGCAGCCCCCGACTAGCGGGCACAGATACGCAGTATTTT
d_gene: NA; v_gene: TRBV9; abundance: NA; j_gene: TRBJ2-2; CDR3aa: CASSVGSSNTGELFF; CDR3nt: TGTGCCAGCAGCGTAGGCTCTAGCAACACCGGGGAGCTGTTTTTT
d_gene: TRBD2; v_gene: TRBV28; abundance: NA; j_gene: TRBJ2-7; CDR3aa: CASSLWVAGGSYEQYF; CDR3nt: TGTGCCAGCAGTTTATGGGTAGCGGGGGGCTCCTACGAGCAGTACTTC
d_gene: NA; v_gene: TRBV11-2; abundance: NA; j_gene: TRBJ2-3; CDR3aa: CASSLEHGRGVRDTQYF; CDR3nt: TGTGCCAGCAGCTTAGAGCATGGACGAGGGGTGAGAGATACGCAGTATTTT
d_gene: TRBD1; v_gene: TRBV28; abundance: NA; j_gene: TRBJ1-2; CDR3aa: CASSLPPRTGGQRGYTF; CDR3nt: TGTGCCAGCAGTTTACCTCCCCGGACAGGGGGCCAAAGAGGCTACACCTTC
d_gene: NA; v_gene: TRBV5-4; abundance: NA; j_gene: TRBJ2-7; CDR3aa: CASSIGGGFRPDEQYF; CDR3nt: TGTGCCAGCAGCATCGGAGGGGGTTTTAGACCAGACGAGCAGTACTTC
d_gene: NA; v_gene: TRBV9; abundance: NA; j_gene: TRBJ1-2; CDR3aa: CASNPGSRVYGYTF; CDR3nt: TGTGCCAGCAACCCGGGTTCCAGGGTCTATGGCTACACCTTC
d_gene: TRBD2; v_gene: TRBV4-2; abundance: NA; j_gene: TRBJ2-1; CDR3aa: CASSQEASGSYNEQFF; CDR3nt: TGTGCCAGCAGCCAAGAGGCTAGCGGGAGCTACAATGAGCAGTTCTTC
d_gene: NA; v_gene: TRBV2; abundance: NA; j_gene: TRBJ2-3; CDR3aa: CASSESSDTQYF; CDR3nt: TGTGCCAGCAGTGAATCGAGTGATACGCAGTATTTT
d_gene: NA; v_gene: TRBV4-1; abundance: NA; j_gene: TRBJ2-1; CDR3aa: CASSTDGSGYNEQFF; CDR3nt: TGCGCCAGCAGCACTGACGGGTCCGGGTACAATGAGCAGTTCTTC
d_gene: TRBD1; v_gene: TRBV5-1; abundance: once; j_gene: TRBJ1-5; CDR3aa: CASSPGTENQPQHF; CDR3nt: TGCGCCAGCAGCCCCGGGACAGAGAATCAGCCCCAGCATTTT
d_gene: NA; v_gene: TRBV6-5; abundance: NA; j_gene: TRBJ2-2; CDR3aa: CASSYGGPDTGELFF; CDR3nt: TGTGCCAGCAGTTACGGGGGCCCGGACACCGGGGAGCTGTTTTTT
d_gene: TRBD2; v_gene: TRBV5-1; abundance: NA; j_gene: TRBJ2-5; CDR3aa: CASSLAAAGGLLETQYF; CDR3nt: TGCGCCAGCAGCTTGGCGGCGGCGGGGGGACTGTTGGAGACCCAGTACTTC
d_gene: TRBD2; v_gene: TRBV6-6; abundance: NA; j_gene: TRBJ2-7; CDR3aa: CASSGKRDIYEQYF; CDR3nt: TGTGCCAGCAGTGGCAAGCGGGATATCTACGAGCAGTACTTC
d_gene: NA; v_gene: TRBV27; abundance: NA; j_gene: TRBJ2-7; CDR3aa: CASSDGDRGAYEQYF; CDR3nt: TGTGCCAGCAGTGACGGGGACCGTGGGGCCTACGAGCAGTACTTC
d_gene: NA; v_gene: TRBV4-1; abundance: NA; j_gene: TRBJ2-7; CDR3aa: CASSQWVSGQAYEQYF; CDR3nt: TGCGCCAGCAGCCAATGGGTCTCGGGTCAAGCCTACGAGCAGTACTTC
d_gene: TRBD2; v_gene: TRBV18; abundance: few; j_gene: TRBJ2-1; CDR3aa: CASSPKELAGGYEQFF; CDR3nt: TGTGCCAGCTCACCAAAAGAACTAGCGGGAGGATATGAGCAGTTCTTC
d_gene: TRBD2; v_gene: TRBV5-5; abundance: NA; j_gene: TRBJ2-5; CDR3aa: CASSYAFSGRARETQYF; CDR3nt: TGTGCCAGCAGCTACGCGTTTAGCGGGAGGGCTCGGGAGACCCAGTACTTC